These 13 T cell receptor beta chains came from one sample sequenced in a study of shared clonotypes between healthy human individuals. The assay was immunoSEQ multiplex PCR, and TCRdb's table has in-frame clones only and misses some. The sample yields millions of clones, approximately 93% seen once. Sequencing was carried out using naive CD4+ T cells from PBMCs. Noted subset: CD45RA+ positively selected. The receptor set was obtained from a man younger than 35 in good health. Some clones in this sample may be carry-over from other donors' samples.

The chain is built from TRBV18 and TRBJ2-7; no definite D call. Per germline, CDR1 KGHSH and CDR2 LQKENI. The CDR3 is made up of 13 amino acids. The germline V and J ends were trimmed by 3 bases and 5 bases, with 11 bases remaining between them. CDR3 sequence (DNA): TGTGCCAGCTCACCGTCGGACGGAAACGAGCAGTACTTC. This sequence encodes CASSPSDGNEQYF.

This chain joins TRBV13 and TRBJ2-7, with 7 bases fitting TRBD2. The CDR3 totals 14 residues. The V gene end was trimmed by 4 bases and the J gene end by 0 bases; junction bases not matched to a gene: 3. CDR1 PRHDT and CDR2 FYEKMQ come from the germline V gene (reference sequence). CDR3: CASSSRGDSYEQYF. CDR3 coding DNA: TGTGCCAGCAGCTCTCGGGGGGACTCCTACGAGCAGTACTTC.

V is TRBV2 and J is TRBJ2-2, with TRBD1 matching 8 bases. This CDR3 is 16 amino acids long. J lost 0 bases, V lost 3 bases, and 3 bases had no gene match. Per germline, CDR1 SNHLY and CDR2 FYNNEI. Here the CDR3 DNA reads TGTGCCAGCAGTGAGGACAGGGCCGCGAACACCGGGGAGCTGTTTTTT. Its translation: CASSEDRAANTGELFF. Full variable domain (rest looked up from reference TRBV2 and TRBJ2-2): EPEVTQTPSHQVTQMGQEVILRCVPISNHLYFYWYRQILGQKVEFLVSFYNNEISEKSEIFDDQFSVERPDGSNFTLKIRSTKLEDSAMYFCASSEDRAANTGELFFGEGSRLTVL.

This chain connects TRBV5-6 to TRBJ2-2, with D perhaps TRBD1 (6 bases). CDR1 and CDR2 from the germline V gene are SGHDT and YYEEEE. There are 17 residues in the CDR3. V was cut by 2 bases and J by 5 bases, with 19 bases left in between. The CDR3 region is CASSFPRAFRGTGELFF. CDR3 DNA: TGTGCCAGCAGCTTCCCCCGGGCTTTCAGGGGTACCGGGGAGCTGTTTTTT. Full variable domain (missing parts from reference TRBV5-6 and TRBJ2-2): DAGVTQSPTHLIKTRGQQVTLRCSPKSGHDTVSWYQQALGQGPQFIFQYYEEEERQRGNFPDRFSGHQFPNYSSELNVNALLLGDSALYLCASSFPRAFRGTGELFFGEGSRLTVL.

Regarding this clone: The sample has other DNA sequences that encode this CDR3 too. V is TRBV5-6 and J is TRBJ1-3; D not resolved. This CDR3 contains 15 residues. Per germline, CDR1 SGHDT and CDR2 YYEEEE. The germline V and J ends were trimmed by 0 bases and 2 bases, with 9 bases remaining between them. This CDR3 is CASSLGGGAGNTIYF. DNA of the CDR3: TGTGCCAGCAGCTTGGGCGGTGGGGCTGGAAACACCATATATTTT. Drawing the rest from reference TRBV5-6 and TRBJ1-3, the complete variable domain is DAGVTQSPTHLIKTRGQQVTLRCSPKSGHDTVSWYQQALGQGPQFIFQYYEEEERQRGNFPDRFSGHQFPNYSSELNVNALLLGDSALYLCASSLGGGAGNTIYFGEGSWLTVV.

A word on this clone: Distinct nucleotide sequences in the sample also encode this CDR3. CDR3 coding DNA: TGTGCCAGCTCACCACTTACAGGGAACACTGAAGCTTTCTTT. Translation gives CASSPLTGNTEAFF. The chain recombines TRBV18 with TRBJ1-1; D is possibly TRBD1 (5 bases). The CDR3 contains 14 residues. Germline lookup yields CDR1 KGHSH and CDR2 LQKENI. Trimming took 1 base from V and 1 from J, leaving 7 bases between them.

The rearrangement joins TRBV30 to TRBJ2-6; D not resolved. Trimming took 4 bases from V and 3 from J, leaving 4 bases between them. CDR3 length equals 12 residues. Germline V gives CDR1 GTSNPN, CDR2 SVGIG (reference sequence). The CDR3 coding sequence is TGTGCCTGGATGCTTGGGGCCAACGTCCTGACTTTC. Amino acid sequence: CAWMLGANVLTF.

V is TRBV5-1 and J is TRBJ2-3; 8 bases fit TRBD2. CDR1 SGHRS and CDR2 YFSETQ come from the germline V gene. The CDR3 contains 15 residues. Trimming cost V 3 bases and J 4 bases; bases outside gene matches: 7. In DNA form, the CDR3 reads TGCGCCAGCAGCTCCCCCGGACTAGCCCCAGATACGCAGTATTTT. It codes for CASSSPGLAPDTQYF.

A note on this clone: Other nucleotide sequences from this sample produce the same CDR3. The chain combines TRBV7-2 with TRBJ2-7; D gene ambiguous. V gave up 1 base and J gave up 1 base, with 8 bases separating them. Germline V lookup: CDR1 SGHTA, CDR2 FQGNSA. The CDR3 runs to 14 residues. The CDR3 region is CASSLVASSYEQYF. The DNA of the CDR3 is TGTGCCAGCAGCTTAGTCGCCAGTTCCTACGAGCAGTACTTC.

V and J are TRBV5-5 and TRBJ1-1; D not resolved. This CDR3 is 15 amino acids long. V was trimmed by 4 bases and J by 0 bases, leaving 13 bases between them. Germline V gene lookup returns CDR1 SGHKS and CDR2 YYEKEE (reference sequence). DNA of the CDR3: TGTGCCAGCAGCCTGAGGACCTACCTGAACACTGAAGCTTTCTTT. Translated: CASSLRTYLNTEAFF.

The chain couples TRBV5-1 to TRBJ2-1, with TRBD2 matching 13 bases. CDR3 length: 18 amino acids. The germline CDR1 and CDR2 sequences are SGHRS and YFSETQ. V trimming: 4 bases; J trimming: 0 bases; junction bases outside the gene matches: 7. The CDR3 region is CASSLGLAGPSSYNEQFF. Written as DNA, the CDR3 is TGCGCCAGCAGCCTGGGACTAGCGGGGCCCAGCTCCTACAATGAGCAGTTCTTC.

The chain employs TRBV7-8 and TRBJ2-7; D is possibly TRBD1 or TRBD2 (7 bases each). The CDR3 runs to 15 residues. The V gene's germline CDR1 is SGHVS and CDR2 FQNEAQ. Trimming took off 5 bases at V and 2 bases at J, with 16 bases between the two ends. This CDR3 reads CASSPRGGTTYEQYF. CDR3 sequence (DNA): TGTGCCAGCAGCCCCAGGGGGGGGACTACCTACGAGCAGTACTTC.

CDR3 DNA: TGTGCCCTACAGAGGGGCCGATCGAGGGGCAATGAGCAGTTCTTC. It codes for CALQRGRSRGNEQFF. V gene TRBV11-2 combines with J gene TRBJ2-1, with D perhaps matching TRBD1 or TRBD2 (5 bases each). Trimming pared 11 bases from V and 6 bases from J, leaving 23 bases between. Germline CDR1 reads SGHAT; CDR2 reads FQNNGV. This CDR3 has 15 amino acids.